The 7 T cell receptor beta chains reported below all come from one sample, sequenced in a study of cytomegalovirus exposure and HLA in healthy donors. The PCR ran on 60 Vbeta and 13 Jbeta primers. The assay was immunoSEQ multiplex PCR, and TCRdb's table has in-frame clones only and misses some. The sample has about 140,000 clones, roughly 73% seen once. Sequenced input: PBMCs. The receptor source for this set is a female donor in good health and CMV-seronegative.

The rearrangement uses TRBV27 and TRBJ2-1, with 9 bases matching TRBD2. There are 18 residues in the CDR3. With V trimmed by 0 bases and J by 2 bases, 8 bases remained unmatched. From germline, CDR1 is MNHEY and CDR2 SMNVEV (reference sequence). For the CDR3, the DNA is TGTGCCAGCAGTTTATCAGTGCTAGCGGGGCCCCCCTACAATGAGCAGTTCTTC. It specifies CASSLSVLAGPPYNEQFF.

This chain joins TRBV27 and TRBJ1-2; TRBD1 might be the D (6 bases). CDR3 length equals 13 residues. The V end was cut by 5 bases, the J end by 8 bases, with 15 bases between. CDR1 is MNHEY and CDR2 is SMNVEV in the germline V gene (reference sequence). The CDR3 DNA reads TGTGCCAGCAGTCTCGGGACATTCTACGGCTACACCTTC. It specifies CASSLGTFYGYTF.

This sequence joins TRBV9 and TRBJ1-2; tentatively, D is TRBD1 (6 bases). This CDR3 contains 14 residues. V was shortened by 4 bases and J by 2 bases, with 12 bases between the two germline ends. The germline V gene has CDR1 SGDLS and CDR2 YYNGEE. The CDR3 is CASSPPTGNYGYTF. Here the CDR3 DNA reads TGTGCCAGCAGCCCCCCGACAGGAAACTATGGCTACACCTTC.

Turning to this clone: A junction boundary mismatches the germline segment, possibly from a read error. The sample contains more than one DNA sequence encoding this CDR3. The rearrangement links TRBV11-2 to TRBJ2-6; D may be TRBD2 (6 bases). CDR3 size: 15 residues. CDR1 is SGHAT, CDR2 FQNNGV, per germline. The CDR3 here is CASSLGGSGANVLTF. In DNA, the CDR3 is TGTGCCAGCAGCTTGGGGGGATCTGGGGCCAACGTCCTGACCTTC.

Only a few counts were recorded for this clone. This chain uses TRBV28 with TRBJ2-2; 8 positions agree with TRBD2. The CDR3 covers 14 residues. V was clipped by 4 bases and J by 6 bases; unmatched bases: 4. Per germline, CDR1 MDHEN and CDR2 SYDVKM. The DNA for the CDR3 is TGTGCCAGCAGTTGGGGACTAGGACCCGGGGAGCTGTTTTTT. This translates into CASSWGLGPGELFF.

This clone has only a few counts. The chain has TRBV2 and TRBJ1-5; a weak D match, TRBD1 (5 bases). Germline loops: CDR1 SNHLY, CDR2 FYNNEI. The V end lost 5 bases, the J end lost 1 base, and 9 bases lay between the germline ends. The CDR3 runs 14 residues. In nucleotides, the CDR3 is TGTGCCAGCAGTTTGTCAGGGAGCAATCAGCCCCAGCATTTT. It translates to CASSLSGSNQPQHF.

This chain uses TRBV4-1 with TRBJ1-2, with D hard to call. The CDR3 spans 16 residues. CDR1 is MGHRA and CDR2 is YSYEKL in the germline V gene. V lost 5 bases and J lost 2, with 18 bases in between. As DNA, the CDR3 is TGCGCCAGCAGCTCGATTGTCAGAGGCCAGAACTATGGCTACACCTTC. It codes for CASSSIVRGQNYGYTF.